Given below is one TCR beta chain in context. Its recognized antigen is unknown. The sample holds no much larger clone one base away, and base qualities are not on file. The sample belongs to a study of identical twins (dated by TCRdb to about 2016). Study-level background: TCR alpha and beta repertoires from monozygotic twins, unrelated adults of various ages and cord blood were deep-sequenced to test whether fetal clonotypes persist. To rule out contamination, replicate twin experiments were performed at different times with different library preparation protocols.

The library was prepared using 5' RACE. Sequenced on an Illumina HiSeq 2000. A universal primer binding site was added through template switching, and the final cDNA carried a unique molecular identifier so that TCR cDNA molecules could be counted accurately. Specific primers in the conserved constant-segment region were used to synthesize first-strand cDNA for the TCR alpha and beta chains. Each cDNA library was double barcoded, with a SMART-Mk sample barcode plus Illumina barcodes, to control for contamination. TruSeq adapter sequences along with Illumina sample barcodes were introduced in two successive PCR steps. The Illumina HiSeq platform was used with custom primers to sequence TCR alpha and beta cDNA libraries. Per the original workflow: Raw reads were processed with MiGEC to extract unique molecular identifiers, and MiXCR was used to determine CDR3 positions. Recombination models were inferred per individual with the repgenHMM and IGoR tools using an EM algorithm. The analysis of shared clonotypes was done with the tcR package in R, with sharing normalized by the product of cloneset sizes. To study raw recombination without the effects of thymic and clonal selection, out-of-frame nonproductive sequences were analyzed. The raw public reads went through TCRdb reprocessing: fastp at Q25, MiXCR clone calling, in-frame beta chains kept. Rows merge per CDR3 protein into single entries with the most common DNA and genes. Here the V and J calls rest on TCRdb's processing, not on the authors' analysis. This sample holds around 370,000 distinct CDR3 sequences; about 10% were observed only once. The ten largest make up under 9.5% of the sample.

Results and caveats for the whole study, not just this receptor: Invariant T cells such as MAIT and iNKT could partly confound zero-insertion analyses, although diverse VJ usage argued against such confounding for most clonotypes. Compared with coincidental sharing between unrelated individuals, out-of-frame TCR alpha sequences shared between twins had an excess of sequences with low generation probability. The excess sharing between twins in beta out-of-frame sequences was weaker because fewer shared sequences reduced the signal-to-noise ratio. Abundant cord blood beta clonotypes carried fewer insertions; young adult naive repertoires showed a weaker similar trend, while memory repertoires showed none. Because the same donors could not be followed over many years, conclusions were based on cross-sectional statistical analysis. Recombination models systematically underestimated out-of-frame TCR alpha sharing in monozygotic twins but agreed with sharing between unrelated individuals.

Every donor was a healthy Caucasian. The study also sequenced three unrelated non-twin adults: a male aged 18 to 30, a male aged 50 to 59 and a female aged 50 to 59. Using Miltenyi CD45RO+ enrichment and human naive T-cell isolation kits, memory (CD45RO+) and naive T cells were isolated from PBMC. Based on the germline V gene, the CDR1 and CDR2 sequences are MGHRA and YSYEKL. Relative to germline, V is missing 1 base and J is missing 1 base, with 3 bases of the junction outside any gene match. The CDR3 holds 15 amino acids from the cysteine to the phenylalanine. Only CDR3 DNA remains: 45 bases, in frame from the first base.

Sequencing was performed on naive T cells sorted from blood. What the cell subset or site label conveys for this sample: cells isolated with a human naive T-cell isolation kit. This chain joins TRBV4-1 to TRBJ1-1; 7 bases in the middle match TRBD1. The origin of this receptor is a woman aged 45-59 years in good health. The sequenced DNA: TGCGCCAGCAGCCAAGTGACAGGGCAGAACACTGAAGCTTTCTTT. This sequence encodes CASSQVTGQNTEAFF.